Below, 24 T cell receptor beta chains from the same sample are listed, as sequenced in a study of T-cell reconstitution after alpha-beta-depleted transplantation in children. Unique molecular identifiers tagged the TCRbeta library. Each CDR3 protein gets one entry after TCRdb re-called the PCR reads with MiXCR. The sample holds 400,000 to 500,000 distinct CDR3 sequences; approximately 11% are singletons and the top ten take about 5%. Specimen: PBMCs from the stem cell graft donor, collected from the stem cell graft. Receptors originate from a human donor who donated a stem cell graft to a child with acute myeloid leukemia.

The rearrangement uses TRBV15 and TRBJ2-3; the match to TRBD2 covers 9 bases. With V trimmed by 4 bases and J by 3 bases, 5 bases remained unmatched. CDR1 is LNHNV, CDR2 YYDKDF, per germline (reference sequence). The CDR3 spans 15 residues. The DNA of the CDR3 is TGTGCCACCAGCATTCAGCGGGGGGTTACAGATACGCAGTATTTT. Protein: CATSIQRGVTDTQYF. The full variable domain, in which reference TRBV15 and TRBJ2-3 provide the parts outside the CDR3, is DAMVIQNPRYQVTQFGKPVTLSCSQTLNHNVMYWYQQKSSQAPKLLFHYYDKDFNNEADTPDNFQSRRPNTSFCFLDIRSPGLGDTAMYLCATSIQRGVTDTQYFGPGTRLTVL.

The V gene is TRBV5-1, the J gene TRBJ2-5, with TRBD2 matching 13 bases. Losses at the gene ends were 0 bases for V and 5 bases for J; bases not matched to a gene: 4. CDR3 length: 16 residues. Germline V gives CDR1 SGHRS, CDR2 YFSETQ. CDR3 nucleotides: TGCGCCAGCAGCTTGGGACTAGCGGGAGGTGGTGAGACCCAGTACTTC. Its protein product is CASSLGLAGGGETQYF.

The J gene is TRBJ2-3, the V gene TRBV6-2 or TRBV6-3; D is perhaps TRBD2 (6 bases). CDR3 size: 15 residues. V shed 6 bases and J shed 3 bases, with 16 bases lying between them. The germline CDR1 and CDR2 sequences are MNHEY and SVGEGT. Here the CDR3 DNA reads TGTGCCAGCAGCGGAGGGCGGCAGGCTACAGATACGCAGTATTTT. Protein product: CASSGGRQATDTQYF.

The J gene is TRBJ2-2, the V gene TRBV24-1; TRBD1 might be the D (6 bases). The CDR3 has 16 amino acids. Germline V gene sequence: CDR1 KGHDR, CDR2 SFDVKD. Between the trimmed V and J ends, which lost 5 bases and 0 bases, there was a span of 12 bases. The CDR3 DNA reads TGTGCCACCAGTGGAGGTCAGGGGTCGAACACCGGGGAGCTGTTTTTT. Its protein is CATSGGQGSNTGELFF.

CDR3 DNA: TGTGCCACCAGCAGAGCTCCAGCGGTGACAGATACGCAGTATTTT. This encodes CATSRAPAVTDTQYF. The chain combines TRBV15 with TRBJ2-3; a weak D match, TRBD2 (5 bases). This CDR3 has 15 amino acids. With 1 base removed from V and 3 bases from J, the gap between germline ends came to 11 bases. Germline V gives CDR1 LNHNV, CDR2 YYDKDF (reference sequence).

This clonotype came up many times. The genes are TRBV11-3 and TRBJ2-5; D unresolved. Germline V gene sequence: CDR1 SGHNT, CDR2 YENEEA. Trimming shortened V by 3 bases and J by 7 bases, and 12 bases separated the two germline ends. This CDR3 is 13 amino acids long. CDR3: CASSLASSRTQYF. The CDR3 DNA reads TGTGCCAGCAGCTTGGCGAGTTCGAGGACCCAGTACTTC.

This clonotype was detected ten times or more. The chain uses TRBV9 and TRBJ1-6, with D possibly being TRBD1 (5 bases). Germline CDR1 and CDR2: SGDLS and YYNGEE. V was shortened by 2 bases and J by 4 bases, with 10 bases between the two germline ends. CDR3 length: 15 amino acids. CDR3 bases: TGTGCCAGCAGCGTGGGGGACGGGTATAATTCACCCCTCCACTTT. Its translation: CASSVGDGYNSPLHF.

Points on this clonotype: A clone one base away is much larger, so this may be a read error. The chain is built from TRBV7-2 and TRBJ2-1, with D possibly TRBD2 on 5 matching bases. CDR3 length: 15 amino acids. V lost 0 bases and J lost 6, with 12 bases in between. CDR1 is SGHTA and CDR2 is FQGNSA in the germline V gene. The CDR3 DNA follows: TGTGCCAGCAGCTTAGCCCGGGAAGTGAGCAATGAGCAGTTCTTC. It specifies CASSLAREVSNEQFF.

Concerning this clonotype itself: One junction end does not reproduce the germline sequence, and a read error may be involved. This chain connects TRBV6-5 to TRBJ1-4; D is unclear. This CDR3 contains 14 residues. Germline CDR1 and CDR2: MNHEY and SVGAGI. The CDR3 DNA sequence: TGTGCCAGCAGTTACACGAGGCCTAATGAAAAACTGTTTTTC. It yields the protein CASSYTRPNEKLFF.

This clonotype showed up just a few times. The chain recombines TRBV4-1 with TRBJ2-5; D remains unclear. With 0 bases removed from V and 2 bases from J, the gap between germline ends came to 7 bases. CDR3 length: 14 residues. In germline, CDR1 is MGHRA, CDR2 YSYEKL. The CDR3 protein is CASSQDRGQETQYF. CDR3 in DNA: TGCGCCAGCAGCCAAGATCGTGGGCAAGAGACCCAGTACTTC.

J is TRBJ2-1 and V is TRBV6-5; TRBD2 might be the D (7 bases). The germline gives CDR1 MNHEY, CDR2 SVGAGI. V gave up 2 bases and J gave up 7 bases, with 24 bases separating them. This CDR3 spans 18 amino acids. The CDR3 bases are TGTGCCAGCAGTTACGGTCGCTCCGCCGGGGGGCCAATGAATGAGCAGTTCTTC. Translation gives CASSYGRSAGGPMNEQFF.

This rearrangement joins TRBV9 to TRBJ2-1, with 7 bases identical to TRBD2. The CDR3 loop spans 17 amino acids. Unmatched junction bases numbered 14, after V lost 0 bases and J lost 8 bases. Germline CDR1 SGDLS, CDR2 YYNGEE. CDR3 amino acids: CASSVGQWGLLSDEQFF. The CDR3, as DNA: TGTGCCAGCAGCGTAGGACAATGGGGACTATTGAGCGATGAGCAGTTCTTC.

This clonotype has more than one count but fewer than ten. In nucleotides, the CDR3 is TGTGCCAGCAGAAAAAGACTAGCGGGAGATTCCGGGGAGCTGTTTTTT. Translating it yields CASRKRLAGDSGELFF. The chain employs TRBV6-1 and TRBJ2-2, with 12 bases lining up with TRBD2. Per the germline V gene, CDR1 is MNHNS and CDR2 is SASEGT. The junction had 8 bases not matched to a gene; V was cut back by 6 bases and J by 6 bases. CDR3 size: 16 residues.

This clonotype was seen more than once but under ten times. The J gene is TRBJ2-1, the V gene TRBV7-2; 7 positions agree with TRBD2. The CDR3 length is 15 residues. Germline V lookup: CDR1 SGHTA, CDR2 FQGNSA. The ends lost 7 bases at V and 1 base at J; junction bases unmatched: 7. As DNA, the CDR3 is TGTGCCAGCAAGAAACGGGGGGTATCCTACAATGAGCAGTTCTTC. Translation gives CASKKRGVSYNEQFF. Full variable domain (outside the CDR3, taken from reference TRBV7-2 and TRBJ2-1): GAGVSQSPSNKVTEKGKDVELRCDPISGHTALYWYRQSLGQGLEFLIYFQGNSAPDKSGLPSDRFSAERTGGSVSTLTIQRTQQEDSAVYLCASKKRGVSYNEQFFGPGTRLTVL.

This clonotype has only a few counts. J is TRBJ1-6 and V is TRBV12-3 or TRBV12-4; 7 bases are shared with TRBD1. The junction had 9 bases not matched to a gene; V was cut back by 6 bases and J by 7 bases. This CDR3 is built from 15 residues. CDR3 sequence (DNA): TGTGCCAGCAGCAACGACAGGGCACGCAATTCACCCCTCCACTTT. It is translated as CASSNDRARNSPLHF.

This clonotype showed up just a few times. This chain's CDR3 is CASRGAGDTIYF. The CDR3 DNA reads TGTGCCAGCAGGGGGGCTGGGGACACCATATATTTT. The chain combines TRBV12-3 or TRBV12-4 with TRBJ1-3; a weak D match, TRBD1 (6 bases). CDR3 size: 12 residues. Between the trimmed V and J ends, which lost 6 bases and 8 bases, there was a span of 11 bases.

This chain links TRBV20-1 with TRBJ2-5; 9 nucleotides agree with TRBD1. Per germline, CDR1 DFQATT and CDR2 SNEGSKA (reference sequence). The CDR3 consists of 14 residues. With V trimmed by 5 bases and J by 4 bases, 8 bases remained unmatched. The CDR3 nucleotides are TGCAGTGCTGGACAGGGGCGTTTCGGAGAGACCCAGTACTTC. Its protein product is CSAGQGRFGETQYF.

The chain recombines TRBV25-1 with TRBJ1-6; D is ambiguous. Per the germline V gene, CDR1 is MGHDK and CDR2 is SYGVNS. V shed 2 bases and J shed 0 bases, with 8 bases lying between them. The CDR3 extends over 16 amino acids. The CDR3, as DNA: TGTGCCAGCAGTGAAGGCTCGAGCTCCTATAATTCACCCCTCCACTTT. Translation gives CASSEGSSSYNSPLHF.

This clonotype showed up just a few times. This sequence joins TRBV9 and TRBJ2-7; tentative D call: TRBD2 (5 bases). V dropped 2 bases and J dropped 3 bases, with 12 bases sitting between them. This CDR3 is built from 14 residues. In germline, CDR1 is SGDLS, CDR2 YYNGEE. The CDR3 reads CASSVGIARYEQYF. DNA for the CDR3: TGTGCCAGCAGCGTCGGGATAGCCCGCTACGAGCAGTACTTC.

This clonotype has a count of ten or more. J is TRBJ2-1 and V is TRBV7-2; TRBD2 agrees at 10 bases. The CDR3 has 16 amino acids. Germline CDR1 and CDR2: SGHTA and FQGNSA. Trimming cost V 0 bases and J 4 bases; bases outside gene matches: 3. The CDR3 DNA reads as TGTGCCAGCAGCTTAGCAGCGGGGGGGTTGTACAATGAGCAGTTCTTC. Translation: CASSLAAGGLYNEQFF.

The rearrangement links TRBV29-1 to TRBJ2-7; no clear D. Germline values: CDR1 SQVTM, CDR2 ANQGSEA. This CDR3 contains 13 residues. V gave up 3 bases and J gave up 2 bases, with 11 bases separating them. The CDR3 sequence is CSVDSGTTYEQYF. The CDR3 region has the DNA TGCAGCGTTGATTCAGGAACCACCTACGAGCAGTACTTC.

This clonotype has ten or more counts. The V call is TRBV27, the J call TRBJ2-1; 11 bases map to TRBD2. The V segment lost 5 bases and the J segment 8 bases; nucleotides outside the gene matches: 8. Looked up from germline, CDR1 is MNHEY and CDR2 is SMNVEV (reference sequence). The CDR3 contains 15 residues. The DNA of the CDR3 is TGTGCCAGCAGTATCCTAGCGGGAGGAGTCTATGAGCAGTTCTTC. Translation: CASSILAGGVYEQFF.

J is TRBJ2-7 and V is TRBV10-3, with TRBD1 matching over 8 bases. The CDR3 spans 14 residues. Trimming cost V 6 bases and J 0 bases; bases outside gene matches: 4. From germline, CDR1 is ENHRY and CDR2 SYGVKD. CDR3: CAISWTGTSYEQYF. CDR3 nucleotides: TGTGCCATCAGCTGGACAGGGACCTCCTACGAGCAGTACTTC.

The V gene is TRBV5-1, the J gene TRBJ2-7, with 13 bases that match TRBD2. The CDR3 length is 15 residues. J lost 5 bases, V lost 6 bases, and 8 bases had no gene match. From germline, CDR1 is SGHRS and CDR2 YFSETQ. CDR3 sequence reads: CASTDRTSGSNEQYF. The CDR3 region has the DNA TGCGCCAGCACAGACCGGACTAGCGGGAGCAACGAGCAGTACTTC.